This T cell receptor (beta chain) was captured by sequencing in a study of cytomegalovirus exposure and HLA in healthy donors. The V gene's germline CDR1 is PRHDT and CDR2 FYEKMQ (reference sequence). The CDR3 is 16 residues long. Amplification used 60 Vbeta primers and 13 Jbeta primers. Sequencing was performed with immunoSEQ multiplex PCR; in TCRdb, only in-frame clones are kept and a portion is missing. The sample carries roughly 140,000 clones, 70% to 85% recorded once. As concerns this clone: The junction and the germline gene differ at one end; a read error may be behind it. At the DNA level, this CDR3 is encoded by other sequences in the same sample as well.

Sequencing was done on a sample of PBMCs. The sequence was collected from a male donor in good health and CMV-seronegative. J is TRBJ2-5 and V is TRBV13; possible D gene TRBD2, 6 bases. CDR3 residues: CASSLRRAGRAETQYF. The CDR3 coding sequence is TGTGCCAGCAGCCTCCGCAGAGCGGGTCGGGCAGAGACCCAATACTTC.